Listed below are T cell receptor beta chains from one sample, sequenced in a study of cytomegalovirus exposure and HLA in healthy donors. Using immunoSEQ multiplex PCR, the repertoire was profiled, and TCRdb retains in-frame clones only, with some absent. Found here are some 140,000 clones, about 77% of them singletons; the top ten hold around 1.2%. The sample taken for sequencing was PBMCs. The source is a man aged 45 to 65 in good health and CMV-seronegative. The CDR3 runs from the conserved cysteine through the conserved F or W. Each record gives: D gene, clone size, J gene, V gene, CDR3 protein, CDR3 DNA. A D gene is named only where the DNA matches it firmly. Where a row states a size, it is once, few, many or the class of an expanded clone; other rows omit it.

- - TRBJ1-5 TRBV18 CASSPRTSAEPQHF TGTGCCAGCTCACCACGGACTTCAGCGGAGCCCCAGCATTTT
TRBD1 - TRBJ2-7 TRBV6-5 CASSYSTGTGFYEQYF TGTGCCAGCAGTTACTCAACCGGGACAGGGTTCTACGAGCAGTACTTC
TRBD1 - TRBJ1-2 TRBV18 CASSPQGASGYTF TGTGCCAGCTCACCGCAGGGGGCTAGTGGCTACACCTTC
- - TRBJ2-7 TRBV7-9 CASSLQGGEQYF TGTGCCAGCAGCCTACAAGGCGGCGAGCAGTACTTC
- - TRBJ2-2 TRBV7-2 CASSLETPGELFF TGTGCCAGCAGCTTAGAGACACCCGGGGAGCTGTTTTTT
TRBD1 - TRBJ2-6 TRBV28 CASSSPPGTALSNVLTF TGTGCCAGCAGTTCCCCCCCCGGGACAGCCCTCTCCAACGTCCTGACTTTC
- - TRBJ2-3 TRBV7-8 CASSLAVQGADTQYF TGTGCCAGCAGCTTAGCGGTACAGGGCGCAGATACGCAGTATTTT
TRBD2 few TRBJ2-1 TRBV2 CASNAGVSYNEQFF TGTGCCAGCAATGCGGGAGTGTCCTACAATGAGCAGTTCTTC
TRBD1 - TRBJ1-3 TRBV7-9 CASSFDRGGGNTIYF TGTGCCAGCAGTTTTGACAGGGGAGGTGGAAACACCATATATTTT
- - TRBJ2-7 TRBV25-1 CASSDLTGDFYEQYF TGTGCCAGCAGTGATCTGACAGGAGACTTCTACGAGCAGTACTTC
TRBD2 - TRBJ2-1 TRBV5-1 CASSLGWTSGRGNEQFF TGCGCCAGCAGCTTGGGGTGGACTAGCGGGCGTGGCAATGAGCAGTTCTTC
- - TRBJ2-1 TRBV2 CASTGSGINEQFF TGTGCCAGCACCGGATCCGGGATCAATGAGCAGTTCTTC
- - TRBJ1-2 TRBV11-3 CASSPLGVGYTF TGTGCCAGCAGCCCCTTAGGGGTCGGCTACACCTTC
TRBD1 - TRBJ2-5 TRBV5-1 CASSFGQGRETQYF TGCGCCAGCAGCTTCGGACAGGGGCGGGAGACCCAGTACTTC
- once TRBJ2-1 TRBV12-2 CASRLGLAGARDYNEQFF TGTGCAAGTCGCTTAGGACTAGCGGGAGCCCGTGACTACAATGAGCAGTTCTTC
TRBD1 - TRBJ2-7 TRBV28 CASSRRDRAKYF TGTGCCAGCAGTCGGAGGGACAGGGCAAAGTACTTC
TRBD1 - TRBJ2-3 TRBV9 CASTRDSPSTDTQYF TGTGCCAGCACCAGGGACAGCCCTAGCACAGATACGCAGTATTTT
TRBD2 few TRBJ2-4 TRBV7-2 CASSASSGRVSQYF TGTGCCAGCAGCGCCAGTAGCGGGAGGGTTTCTCAGTACTTC
TRBD2 few TRBJ2-2 TRBV4-2 CASSQGAGGRNTGELFF TGTGCCAGCAGCCAAGGGGCGGGCGGGAGAAACACCGGGGAGCTGTTTTTT
TRBD1 - TRBJ1-1 TRBV6-1 CATTADRVRDTEAFF TGTGCGACTACTGCCGACAGGGTGAGGGACACTGAAGCTTTCTTT
- few TRBJ2-7 TRBV11-2 CASSPLMGRRREQYF TGTGCCAGCAGCCCCCTGATGGGTCGAAGGAGGGAGCAGTACTTC
- - TRBJ1-1 TRBV4-3 CASSQVPGMGNTEAFF TGCGCCAGCAGCCAAGTCCCAGGGATGGGGAACACTGAAGCTTTCTTT
TRBD2 - TRBJ2-7 TRBV4-1 CASSRLAGSYEQYF TGCGCCAGCAGCCGACTAGCGGGCTCCTACGAGCAGTACTTC
TRBD1 many TRBJ2-3 TRBV30 CAWSVGQALWADTQYF TGTGCCTGGAGTGTAGGACAGGCCCTATGGGCAGATACGCAGTATTTT
TRBD1 - TRBJ1-2 TRBV9 CASSPTEGQGDYGYTF TGTGCCAGCAGCCCGACCGAAGGACAGGGCGACTATGGCTACACCTTC
- - TRBJ2-7 TRBV5-6 CASSLTGIFEQYF TGTGCCAGCAGCTTGACAGGCATCTTCGAGCAGTACTTC
TRBD1 - TRBJ2-1 TRBV7-2 CASSPGTGPYNEQFF TGTGCCAGCAGCCCGGGGACAGGGCCCTACAATGAGCAGTTCTTC
- - TRBJ1-5 TRBV19 CASSMRNQPQHF TGTGCCAGTAGTATGCGTAATCAGCCCCAGCATTTT
TRBD2 - TRBJ2-1 TRBV11-2 CASSFGTKDNEQFF TGTGCCAGCAGCTTCGGGACTAAAGACAATGAGCAGTTCTTC
- - TRBJ2-2 TRBV19 CASSPAALSLAGELFF TGTGCCAGTAGTCCAGCGGCCCTTTCTCTCGCCGGGGAGCTGTTTTTT
TRBD2 few TRBJ2-7 TRBV5-1 CASSSRPSGTYEQYF TGCGCCAGCAGCTCCCGTCCTAGCGGGACCTACGAGCAGTACTTC
- once TRBJ2-5 TRBV21-1 CASSKEGRGGVQETQYF TGTGCCAGCAGCAAAGAGGGCCGAGGGGGGGTCCAAGAGACCCAGTACTTC
TRBD1 - TRBJ2-3 TRBV6-5 CASSYSRGSADTQYF TGTGCCAGCAGTTATTCCAGGGGGTCAGCAGATACGCAGTATTTT
- - TRBJ2-7 TRBV19 CASSSTTGTLSYEQYF TGTGCCAGTAGTTCAACCACCGGGACATTATCCTACGAGCAGTACTTC
TRBD2 - TRBJ2-2 TRBV19 CASSRTSGLFGGELFF TGTGCCAGTAGTAGGACTAGCGGACTCTTTGGAGGGGAGCTGTTTTTT
TRBD1 - TRBJ1-5 TRBV29-1 CSVGQGAHSNQPQHF TGCAGCGTAGGACAGGGGGCTCATAGCAATCAGCCCCAGCATTTT